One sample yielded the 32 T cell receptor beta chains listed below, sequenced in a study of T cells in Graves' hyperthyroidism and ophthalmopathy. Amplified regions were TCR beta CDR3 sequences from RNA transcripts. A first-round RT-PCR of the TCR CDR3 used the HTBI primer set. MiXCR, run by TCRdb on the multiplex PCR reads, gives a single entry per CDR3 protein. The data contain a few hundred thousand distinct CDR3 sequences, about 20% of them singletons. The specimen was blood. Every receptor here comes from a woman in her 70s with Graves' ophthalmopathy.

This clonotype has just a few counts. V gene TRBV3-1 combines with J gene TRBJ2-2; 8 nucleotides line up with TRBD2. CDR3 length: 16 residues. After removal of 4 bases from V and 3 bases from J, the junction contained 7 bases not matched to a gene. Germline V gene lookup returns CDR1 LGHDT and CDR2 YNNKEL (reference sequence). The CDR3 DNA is TGTGCCAGCAGCCGTAGCGGGACGTTGTACACCGGGGAGCTGTTTTTT. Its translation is CASSRSGTLYTGELFF. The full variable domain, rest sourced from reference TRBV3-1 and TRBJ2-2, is DTAVSQTPKYLVTQMGNDKSIKCEQNLGHDTMYWYKQDSKKFLKIMFSYNNKELIINETVPNRFSPKSPDKAHLNLHINSLELGDSAVYFCASSRSGTLYTGELFFGEGSRLTVL.

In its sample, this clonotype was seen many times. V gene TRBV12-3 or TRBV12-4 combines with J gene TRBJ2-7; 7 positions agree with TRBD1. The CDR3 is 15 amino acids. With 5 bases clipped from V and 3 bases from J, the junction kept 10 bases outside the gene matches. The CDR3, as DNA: TGTGCCAGCAGTCTACGGACAGGTTGGAGCTACGAGCAGTACTTC. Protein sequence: CASSLRTGWSYEQYF.

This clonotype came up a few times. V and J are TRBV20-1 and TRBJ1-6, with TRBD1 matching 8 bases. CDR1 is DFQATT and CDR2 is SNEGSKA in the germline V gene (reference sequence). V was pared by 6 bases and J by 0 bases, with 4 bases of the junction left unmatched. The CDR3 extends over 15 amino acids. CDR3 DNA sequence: TGCAGTGCAAACAGGGGGAGCTCCTATAATTCACCCCTCCACTTT. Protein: CSANRGSSYNSPLHF.

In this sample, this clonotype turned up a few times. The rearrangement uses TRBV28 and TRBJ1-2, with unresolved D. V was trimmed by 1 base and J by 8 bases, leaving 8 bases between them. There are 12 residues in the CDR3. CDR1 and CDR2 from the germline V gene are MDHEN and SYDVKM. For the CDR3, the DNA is TGTGCCAGCAGTTTATTGAGGGAGGGCTACACCTTC. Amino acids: CASSLLREGYTF.

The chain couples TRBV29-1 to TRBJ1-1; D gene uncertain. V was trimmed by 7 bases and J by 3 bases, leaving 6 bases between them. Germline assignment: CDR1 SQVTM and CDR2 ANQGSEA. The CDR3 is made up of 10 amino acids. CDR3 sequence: CSGVDTEAFF. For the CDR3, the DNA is TGCAGCGGTGTTGACACTGAAGCTTTCTTT.

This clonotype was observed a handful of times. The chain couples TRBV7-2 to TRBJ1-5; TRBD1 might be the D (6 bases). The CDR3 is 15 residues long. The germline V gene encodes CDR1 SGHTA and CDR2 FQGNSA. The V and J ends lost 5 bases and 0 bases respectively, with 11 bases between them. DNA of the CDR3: TGTGCCAGCAGCCCAGGGGTTTATAGCAATCAGCCCCAGCATTTT. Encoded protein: CASSPGVYSNQPQHF.

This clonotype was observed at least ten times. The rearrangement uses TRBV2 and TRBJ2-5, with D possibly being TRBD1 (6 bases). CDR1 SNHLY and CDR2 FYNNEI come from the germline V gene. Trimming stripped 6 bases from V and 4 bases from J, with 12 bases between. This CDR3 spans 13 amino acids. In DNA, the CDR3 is TGTGCCAGCAGCGGAGACAGGAGAGAGACCCAGTACTTC. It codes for CASSGDRRETQYF. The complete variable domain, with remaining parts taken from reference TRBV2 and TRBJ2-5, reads EPEVTQTPSHQVTQMGQEVILRCVPISNHLYFYWYRQILGQKVEFLVSFYNNEISEKSEIFDDQFSVERPDGSNFTLKIRSTKLEDSAMYFCASSGDRRETQYFGPGTRLLVL.

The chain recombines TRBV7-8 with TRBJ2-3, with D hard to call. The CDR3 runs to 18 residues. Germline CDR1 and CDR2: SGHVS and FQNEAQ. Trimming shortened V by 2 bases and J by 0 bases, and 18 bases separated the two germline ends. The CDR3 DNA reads TGTGCCAGCAGCTTATCCCCACCGACTGGGCCAAGCACAGATACGCAGTATTTT. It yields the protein CASSLSPPTGPSTDTQYF.

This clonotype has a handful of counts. CDR3 in DNA: TGTGCCAGCAGTTCCCCGGGACGGAAGTTATATGGCTACACCTTC. This gives the protein CASSSPGRKLYGYTF. The chain links TRBV13 to TRBJ1-2; D is possibly TRBD1 (5 bases). The CDR3 covers 15 residues. Per the germline V gene, CDR1 is PRHDT and CDR2 is FYEKMQ (reference sequence). V was trimmed by 6 bases and J by 5 bases, leaving 19 bases between them.

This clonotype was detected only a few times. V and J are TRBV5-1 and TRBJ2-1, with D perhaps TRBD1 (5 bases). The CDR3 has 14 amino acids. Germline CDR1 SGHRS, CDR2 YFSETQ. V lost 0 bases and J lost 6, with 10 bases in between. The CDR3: CASSLVLGPNEQFF. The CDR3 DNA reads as TGCGCCAGCAGCTTGGTTCTGGGGCCCAATGAGCAGTTCTTC.

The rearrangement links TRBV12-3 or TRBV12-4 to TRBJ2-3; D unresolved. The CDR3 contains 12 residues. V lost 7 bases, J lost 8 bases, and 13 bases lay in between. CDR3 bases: TGTGCCAGCACCGTAGGCTCGGGTACGCAGTATTTT. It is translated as CASTVGSGTQYF.

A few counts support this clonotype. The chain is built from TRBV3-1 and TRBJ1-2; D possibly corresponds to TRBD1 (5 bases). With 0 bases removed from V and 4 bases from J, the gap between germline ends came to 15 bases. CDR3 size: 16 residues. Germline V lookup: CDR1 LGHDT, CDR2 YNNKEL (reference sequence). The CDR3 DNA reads TGTGCCAGCAGCCAAGATTTTGGGGGTTTGAGCTATGGCTACACCTTC. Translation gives CASSQDFGGLSYGYTF.

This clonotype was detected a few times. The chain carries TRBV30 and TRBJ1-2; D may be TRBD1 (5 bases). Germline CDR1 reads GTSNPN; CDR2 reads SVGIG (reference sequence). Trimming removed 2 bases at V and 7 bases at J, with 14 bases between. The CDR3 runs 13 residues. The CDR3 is CAWSRSQGVGYTF. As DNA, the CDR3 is TGTGCCTGGAGTAGATCCCAAGGGGTTGGCTACACCTTC.

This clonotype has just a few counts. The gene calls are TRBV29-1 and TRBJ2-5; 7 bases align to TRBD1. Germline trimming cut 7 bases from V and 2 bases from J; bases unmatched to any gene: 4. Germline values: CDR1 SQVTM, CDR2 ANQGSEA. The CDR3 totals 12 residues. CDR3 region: CSAYRGQETQYF. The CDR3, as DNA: TGCAGCGCTTACAGGGGACAAGAGACCCAGTACTTC.

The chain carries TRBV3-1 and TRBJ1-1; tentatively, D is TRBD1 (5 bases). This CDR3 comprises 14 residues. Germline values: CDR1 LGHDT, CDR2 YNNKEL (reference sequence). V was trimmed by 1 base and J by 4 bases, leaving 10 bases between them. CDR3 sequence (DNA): TGTGCCAGCAGCCAAGGGACATTTGGCACTGAAGCTTTCTTT. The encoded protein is CASSQGTFGTEAFF. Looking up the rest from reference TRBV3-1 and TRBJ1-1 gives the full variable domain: DTAVSQTPKYLVTQMGNDKSIKCEQNLGHDTMYWYKQDSKKFLKIMFSYNNKELIINETVPNRFSPKSPDKAHLNLHINSLELGDSAVYFCASSQGTFGTEAFFGQGTRLTVV.

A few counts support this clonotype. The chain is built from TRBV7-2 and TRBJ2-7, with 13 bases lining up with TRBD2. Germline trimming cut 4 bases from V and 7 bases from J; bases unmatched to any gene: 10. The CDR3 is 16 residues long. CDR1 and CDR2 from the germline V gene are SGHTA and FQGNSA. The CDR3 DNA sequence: TGTGCCAGCAGCTGGGGACTAGCGGGAACGCAAGAAGAGCAGTACTTC. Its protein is CASSWGLAGTQEEQYF.

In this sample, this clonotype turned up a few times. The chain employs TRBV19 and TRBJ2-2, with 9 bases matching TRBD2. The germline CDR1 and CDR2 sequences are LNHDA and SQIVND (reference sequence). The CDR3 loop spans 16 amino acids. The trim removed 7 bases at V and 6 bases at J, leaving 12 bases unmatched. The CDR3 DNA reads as TGTGCCAGTACCCCCCTTGGCGGGAGGGCCCCCGGGGAGCTGTTTTTT. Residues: CASTPLGGRAPGELFF.

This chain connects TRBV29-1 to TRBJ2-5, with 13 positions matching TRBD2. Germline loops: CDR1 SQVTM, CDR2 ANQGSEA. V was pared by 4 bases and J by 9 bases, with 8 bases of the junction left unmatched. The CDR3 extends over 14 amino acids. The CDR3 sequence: CSVVGLAGAVAQYF. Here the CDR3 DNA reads TGCAGCGTTGTAGGACTAGCGGGGGCGGTGGCCCAGTACTTC. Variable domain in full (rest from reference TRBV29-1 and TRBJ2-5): SAVISQKPSRDICQRGTSLTIQCQVDSQVTMMFWYRQQPGQSLTLIATANQGSEATYESGFVIDKFPISRPNLTFSTLTVSNMSPEDSSIYLCSVVGLAGAVAQYFGPGTRLLVL.

The CDR3 nucleotides are TGTGCCAGTACCCGGGACCCCCTCGGGGCCCAGTACTTC. Its translation: CASTRDPLGAQYF. This rearrangement joins TRBV19 to TRBJ2-5; tentatively, D is TRBD1 or TRBD2 (5 bases each). Germline values: CDR1 LNHDA, CDR2 SQIVND (reference sequence). The CDR3 runs 13 residues. V was cut by 7 bases and J by 9 bases, with 18 bases left in between.

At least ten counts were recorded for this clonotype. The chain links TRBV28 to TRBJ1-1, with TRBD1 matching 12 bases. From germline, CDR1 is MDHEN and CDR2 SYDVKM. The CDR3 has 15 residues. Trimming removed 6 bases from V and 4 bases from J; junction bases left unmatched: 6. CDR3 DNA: TGTGCCAGCAGCGGGACAGGGGGCGTGGGCACTGAAGCTTTCTTT. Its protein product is CASSGTGGVGTEAFF.

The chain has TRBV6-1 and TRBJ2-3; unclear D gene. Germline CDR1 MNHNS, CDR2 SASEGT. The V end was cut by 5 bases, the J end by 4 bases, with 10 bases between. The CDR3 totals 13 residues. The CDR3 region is CASSRRIPDTQYF. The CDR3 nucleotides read TGTGCCAGCAGTCGCCGGATCCCAGATACGCAGTATTTT.

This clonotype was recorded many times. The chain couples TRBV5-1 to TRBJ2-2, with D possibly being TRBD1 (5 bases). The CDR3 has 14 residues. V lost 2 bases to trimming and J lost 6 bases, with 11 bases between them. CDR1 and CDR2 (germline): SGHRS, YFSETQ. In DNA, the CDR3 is TGCGCCAGCAGCTTACAGGCTCCAGCCGGGGAGCTGTTTTTT. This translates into CASSLQAPAGELFF.

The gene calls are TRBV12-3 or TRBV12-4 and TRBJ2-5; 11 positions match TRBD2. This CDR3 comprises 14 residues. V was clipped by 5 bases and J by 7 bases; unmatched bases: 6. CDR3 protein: CASSTSGGLGTQYF. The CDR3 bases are TGTGCCAGCAGTACTAGCGGGGGCCTAGGGACCCAGTACTTC.

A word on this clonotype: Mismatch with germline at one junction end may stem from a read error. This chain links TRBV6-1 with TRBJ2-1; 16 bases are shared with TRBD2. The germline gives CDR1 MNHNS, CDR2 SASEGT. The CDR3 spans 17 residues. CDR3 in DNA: TGTGCCAGCAGCCTGACGGGACTAGCGGGAGGGGACAATGAGCAGTCCTTC. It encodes CASSLTGLAGGDNEQSF.

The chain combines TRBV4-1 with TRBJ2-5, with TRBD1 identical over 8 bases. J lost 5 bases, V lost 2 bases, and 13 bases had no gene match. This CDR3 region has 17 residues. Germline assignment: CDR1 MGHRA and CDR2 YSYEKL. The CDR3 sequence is CASSQRRRQGAGETQYF. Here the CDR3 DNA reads TGCGCCAGCAGCCAACGGAGACGTCAGGGGGCGGGGGAGACCCAGTACTTC.

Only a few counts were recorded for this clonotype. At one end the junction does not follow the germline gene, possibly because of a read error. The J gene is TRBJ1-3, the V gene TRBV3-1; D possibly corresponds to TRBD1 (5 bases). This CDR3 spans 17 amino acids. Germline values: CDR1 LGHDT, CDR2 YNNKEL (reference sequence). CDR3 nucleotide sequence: TGTGCCAGCAGCCAAGGTACTACAGGAAACTCTGGAAACTCCATATATTTT. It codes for CASSQGTTGNSGNSIYF. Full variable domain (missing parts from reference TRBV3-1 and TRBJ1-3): DTAVSQTPKYLVTQMGNDKSIKCEQNLGHDTMYWYKQDSKKFLKIMFSYNNKELIINETVPNRFSPKSPDKAHLNLHINSLELGDSAVYFCASSQGTTGNSGNSIYFGEGSWLTVV.

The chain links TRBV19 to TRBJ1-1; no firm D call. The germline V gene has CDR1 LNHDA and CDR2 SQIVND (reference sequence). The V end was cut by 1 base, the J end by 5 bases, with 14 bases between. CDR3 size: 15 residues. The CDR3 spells CASSIVPGERTEAFF. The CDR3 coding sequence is TGTGCCAGTAGTATAGTCCCCGGGGAGCGGACTGAAGCTTTCTTT.

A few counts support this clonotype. CDR3 DNA: TGTGCCAGTAGTATCCGGGACAGGCCTAACTATGGCTACACCTTC. It codes for CASSIRDRPNYGYTF. The chain combines TRBV19 with TRBJ1-2, with 8 bases fitting TRBD1. V trimming: 3 bases; J trimming: 0 bases; junction bases outside the gene matches: 3. The V gene's germline CDR1 is LNHDA and CDR2 SQIVND (reference sequence). CDR3 length equals 15 residues.

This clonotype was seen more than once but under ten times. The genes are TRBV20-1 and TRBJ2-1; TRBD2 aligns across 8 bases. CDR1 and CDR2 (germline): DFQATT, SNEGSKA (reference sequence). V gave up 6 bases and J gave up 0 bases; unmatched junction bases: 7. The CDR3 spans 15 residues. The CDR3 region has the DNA TGCAGTGCGGCTAGCGGGCCAACCTCCTACAATGAGCAGTTCTTC. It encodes CSAASGPTSYNEQFF.

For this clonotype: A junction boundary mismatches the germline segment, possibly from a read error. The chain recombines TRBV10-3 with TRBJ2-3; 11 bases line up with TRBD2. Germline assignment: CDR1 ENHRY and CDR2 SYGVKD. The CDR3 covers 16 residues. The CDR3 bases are TGTGCCGTCAGTGAAGTAGCGGGAGGGCCTACAGATGCGCAGTATTTT. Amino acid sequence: CAVSEVAGGPTDAQYF.

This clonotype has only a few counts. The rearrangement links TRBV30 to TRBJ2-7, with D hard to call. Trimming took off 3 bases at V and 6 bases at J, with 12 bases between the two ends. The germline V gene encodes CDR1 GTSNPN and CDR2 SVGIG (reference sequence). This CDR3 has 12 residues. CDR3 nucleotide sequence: TGTGCCTGGAGCAGGTACTTTGGCGAGCAGTACTTC. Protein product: CAWSRYFGEQYF.

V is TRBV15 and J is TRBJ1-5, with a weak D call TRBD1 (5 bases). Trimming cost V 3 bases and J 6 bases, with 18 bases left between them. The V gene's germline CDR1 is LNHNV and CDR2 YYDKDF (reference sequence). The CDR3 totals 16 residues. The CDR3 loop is CATSRTSWGVGQPQHF. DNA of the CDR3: TGTGCCACCAGCAGGACCTCGTGGGGGGTAGGTCAGCCCCAGCATTTT.